What follows are 18 T cell receptor beta chains derived from one specimen sequenced in a study of T cell changes during pregnancy in multiple sclerosis (dated by TCRdb to about 2019). Libraries were built with the immunoSEQ multiplex PCR assay. In its TCRdb copy, this immuneACCESS table keeps in-frame sequences only and misses some clones. Where compared with another copy, unresolved V genes explain less than half of these, and the others have no known cause. The sample data list around 69,000 clones, and around 94% of these were observed just once. The ten biggest clones cover roughly 2% of the sample. The material was peripheral blood, obtained in the second trimester of pregnancy. These receptors were collected from a female donor in good health, enrolled as a control in a pregnancy study.

This clone was observed once. The CDR3 DNA is TGTGCCAGCAGCCACAGAAGAGAGGGCTACACCTTC. It specifies CASSHRREGYTF. V gene TRBV5-6 combines with J gene TRBJ1-2; D call uncertain. The length of the CDR3 is 12 residues. Trimming cost V 4 bases and J 8 bases, with 12 bases left between them. Germline V gene data show CDR1 as SGHDT and CDR2 as YYEEEE.

The chain uses TRBV7-2 and TRBJ1-1; no clear D gene. Germline V CDR1 and CDR2: SGHTA, FQGNSA. V shed 2 bases and J shed 1 base, with 5 bases lying between them. There are 13 residues in the CDR3. CDR3 in amino acids: CASSLQENTEAFF. The DNA for the CDR3 is TGTGCCAGCAGCTTACAGGAGAACACTGAAGCTTTCTTT. Complete variable domain (other parts from reference TRBV7-2 and TRBJ1-1): GAGVSQSPSNKVTEKGKDVELRCDPISGHTALYWYRQSLGQGLEFLIYFQGNSAPDKSGLPSDRFSAERTGGSVSTLTIQRTQQEDSAVYLCASSLQENTEAFFGQGTRLTVV.

The rearrangement joins TRBV6-6 to TRBJ1-1, with 8 positions matching TRBD1. Trimming took 6 bases from V and 5 from J; bases not matched to a gene: 2. CDR1 is MNHNY and CDR2 is SVGAGI in the germline V gene (reference sequence). The CDR3 is 12 residues long. The CDR3 protein is CASRQGGTEAFF. The CDR3 DNA is TGTGCCAGCAGACAGGGGGGGACTGAAGCTTTCTTT.

CDR3 DNA sequence: TGTGCCAGCAGCTTAGTAGGGCAGGGGGCCTACGAGCAGTACTTC. Its protein is CASSLVGQGAYEQYF. The genes are TRBV7-2 and TRBJ2-7; 7 positions agree with TRBD1. J was trimmed by 2 bases and V by 1 base; bases with no gene match: 5. The germline V gene has CDR1 SGHTA and CDR2 FQGNSA. The CDR3 loop spans 15 amino acids.

Only a few counts were recorded for this clone. The chain uses TRBV27 and TRBJ1-5; 8 positions match TRBD1. The CDR3 runs 13 residues. Germline V gene lookup returns CDR1 MNHEY and CDR2 SMNVEV (reference sequence). V was clipped by 6 bases and J by 2 bases; unmatched bases: 0. The CDR3 nucleotides are TGTGCCAGCAGACAGGGGGGCAATCAGCCCCAGCATTTT. Its protein is CASRQGGNQPQHF.

The chain combines TRBV5-6 with TRBJ2-1, with 7 bases lining up with TRBD1. V lost 5 bases to trimming and J lost 9 bases; unmatched junction nucleotides: 14. The germline CDR1 and CDR2 sequences are SGHDT and YYEEEE. The CDR3 totals 15 residues. The CDR3 nucleotides are TGTGCCAGCAGTCCCCCAGGGGGTGCGGGTTCTGAGCAGTTCTTC. Amino acids: CASSPPGGAGSEQFF.

The chain links TRBV11-1 to TRBJ1-1, with D possibly being TRBD1 (6 bases). Germline-derived CDR1 and CDR2 are SGHAT and FQDESV (reference sequence). Trimming took 4 bases from V and 1 from J, leaving 13 bases between them. CDR3 length equals 15 residues. The DNA for the CDR3 is TGTGCCAGCAGCTGGTGGGGGCCGCCGAACACTGAAGCTTTCTTT. Its protein product is CASSWWGPPNTEAFF.

The chain links TRBV5-6 to TRBJ2-7; no clear D. CDR1 and CDR2 from the germline V gene are SGHDT and YYEEEE. With 1 base removed from V and 0 bases from J, the gap between germline ends came to 5 bases. The CDR3 is made up of 13 amino acids. The CDR3 nucleotides read TGTGCCAGCAGCTTGACTCTCTCCTACGAGCAGTACTTC. It codes for CASSLTLSYEQYF. Using reference TRBV5-6 and TRBJ2-7 for the parts outside the CDR3, the full variable domain is DAGVTQSPTHLIKTRGQQVTLRCSPKSGHDTVSWYQQALGQGPQFIFQYYEEEERQRGNFPDRFSGHQFPNYSSELNVNALLLGDSALYLCASSLTLSYEQYFGPGTRLTVT.

This chain links TRBV6-5 with TRBJ2-7; TRBD2 aligns across 7 bases. J was trimmed by 5 bases and V by 6 bases; bases with no gene match: 7. Germline V gene lookup returns CDR1 MNHEY and CDR2 SVGAGI. The CDR3 runs 13 residues. The CDR3 region has the DNA TGTGCCAGCAGCCGGCGGGAGTTCCACGAGCAGTACTTC. Protein: CASSRREFHEQYF.

This clone was seen just once. This chain joins TRBV7-9 and TRBJ2-2; perhaps TRBD1 as D (6 bases). V dropped 5 bases and J dropped 0 bases, with 13 bases sitting between them. From germline, CDR1 is SEHNR and CDR2 FQNEAQ (reference sequence). This CDR3 has 16 amino acids. The CDR3 nucleotides are TGTGCCAGCAGCCGAAGACAGGAAGCGAACACCGGGGAGCTGTTTTTT. Protein: CASSRRQEANTGELFF.

This chain joins TRBV6-5 and TRBJ2-7; the match to TRBD2 covers 9 bases. J lost 0 bases, V lost 6 bases, and 6 bases had no gene match. Germline V gene sequence: CDR1 MNHEY, CDR2 SVGAGI. This CDR3 contains 15 residues. The CDR3 DNA reads as TGTGCCAGCAGCCCCAGCGGGGGGTCCTCCTACGAGCAGTACTTC. It codes for CASSPSGGSSYEQYF.

The rearrangement links TRBV4-3 to TRBJ2-1; D unclear. The CDR3 spans 16 residues. With 4 bases removed from V and 4 bases from J, the gap between germline ends came to 17 bases. Looked up from germline, CDR1 is LGHNA and CDR2 is YSLEER. In DNA, the CDR3 is TGCGCCAGCAGCCCCTGGCCCCCAGAAAAATACAATGAGCAGTTCTTC. Its translation: CASSPWPPEKYNEQFF.

This clone was seen only a few times. The V gene is TRBV4-2, the J gene TRBJ2-7, with 8 bases that match TRBD2. Germline values: CDR1 LGHNA, CDR2 YNFKEQ. The CDR3 spans 14 residues. V lost 4 bases to trimming and J lost 5 bases; unmatched junction nucleotides: 7. The CDR3 spells CASSRGTRSDEQYF. CDR3 bases: TGTGCCAGCAGCCGGGGGACTAGGTCGGACGAGCAGTACTTC.

The CDR3 nucleotides read TGTGCCAGCGCGGGACAGGGGAACGAAAAACTGTTTTTT. Encoded protein: CASAGQGNEKLFF. The J gene is TRBJ1-4, the V gene TRBV6-1; 10 nucleotides line up with TRBD1. J gave up 8 bases and V 8 bases, and 5 bases lay outside the gene matches. CDR3 length: 13 amino acids. In germline, CDR1 is MNHNS, CDR2 SASEGT.

This rearrangement joins TRBV7-9 to TRBJ1-5, with 8 bases aligning to TRBD1. Per germline, CDR1 SEHNR and CDR2 FQNEAQ (reference sequence). V was clipped by 5 bases and J by 2 bases; unmatched bases: 8. CDR3 length: 16 amino acids. CDR3 loop: CASSASPTGGNQPQHF. CDR3 nucleotides: TGTGCCAGCAGCGCTAGCCCGACAGGGGGCAATCAGCCCCAGCATTTT.

The rearrangement joins TRBV7-9 to TRBJ1-2, with TRBD1 matching over 11 bases. Germline lookup yields CDR1 SEHNR and CDR2 FQNEAQ (reference sequence). Trimming at V came to 4 bases and at J to 5 bases, leaving 6 bases not matched to a gene. This CDR3 contains 15 residues. In nucleotides, the CDR3 is TGTGCCAGCAGCTCCGGACAGGGGGCGGTTTATGGCTACACCTTC. Its protein product is CASSSGQGAVYGYTF. The full variable domain, its missing parts supplied by reference TRBV7-9 and TRBJ1-2, is DTGVSQNPRHKITKRGQNVTFRCDPISEHNRLYWYRQTLGQGPEFLTYFQNEAQLEKSRLLSDRFSAERPKGSFSTLEIQRTEQGDSAMYLCASSSGQGAVYGYTFGSGTRLTVV.

J is TRBJ1-6 and V is TRBV4-1, with a possible D match to TRBD1 (5 bases). This CDR3 is 15 amino acids long. In germline, CDR1 is MGHRA, CDR2 YSYEKL. The V end lost 0 bases, the J end lost 9 bases, and 12 bases lay between the germline ends. The CDR3 nucleotides read TGCGCCAGCAGCCAAGAGGGGGGGTTCGGTTCACCCCTCCACTTT. Translating it yields CASSQEGGFGSPLHF.

The CDR3 sequence is CASSQEGSTGGRQAFF. The CDR3 DNA sequence: TGCGCCAGCAGCCAAGAGGGGTCGACAGGGGGCCGTCAAGCTTTCTTT. The chain joins TRBV4-1 to TRBJ1-1; the match to TRBD1 covers 10 bases. The V segment lost 0 bases and the J segment 9 bases; nucleotides outside the gene matches: 10. The CDR3 consists of 16 residues. Germline lookup yields CDR1 MGHRA and CDR2 YSYEKL.